What follows are 23 T cell receptor beta chains derived from one specimen sequenced in a study of cytomegalovirus exposure and HLA in healthy donors. The primer mix had 60 Vbeta and 13 Jbeta primers. Sequenced by immunoSEQ multiplex PCR; TCRdb stores in-frame clones only, minus some. The repertoire holds about 160,000 clones, with around three quarters as singletons. Sequencing was carried out using PBMCs. These receptors were taken from a man aged 50 to 60 in good health and CMV-seropositive.

This clone was seen once. The V call is TRBV4-1, the J call TRBJ1-2, with 9 bases matching TRBD1. The CDR3 contains 13 residues. The V and J ends lost 4 bases and 7 bases, in that order; junction bases with no gene match: 4. CDR1 MGHRA and CDR2 YSYEKL come from the germline V gene. The CDR3 spells CASSPGTGLGYTF. The CDR3 coding sequence is TGCGCCAGCAGCCCTGGGACAGGGCTTGGCTACACCTTC.

The chain links TRBV5-1 to TRBJ1-3, with D maybe TRBD1 (6 bases). Germline CDR1 SGHRS, CDR2 YFSETQ. Trimming pared 4 bases from V and 3 bases from J, leaving 14 bases between. The CDR3 sequence is 15 residues long. The CDR3, as DNA: TGCGCCAGCAGCGGTCGGGGGGCTTTTGGAAACACCATATATTTT. Its protein is CASSGRGAFGNTIYF.

This chain uses TRBV19 with TRBJ1-2; 7 bases are shared with TRBD1. CDR3 size: 14 residues. Trimming at V came to 3 bases and at J to 7 bases, leaving 8 bases not matched to a gene. The V gene's germline CDR1 is LNHDA and CDR2 SQIVND (reference sequence). The CDR3 DNA is TGTGCCAGTAGTATGCAAACGACAGGGTCTGGCTACACCTTC. Its protein is CASSMQTTGSGYTF.

The sample holds a few counts of this clone. V is TRBV12-2 and J is TRBJ2-7; the table assigns TRBD1, which was not confirmed against the DNA. TRBV12-2 counts as a pseudogene. This CDR3 has 15 amino acids. The CDR3 region is CASRGPYRGLREQYF. In DNA form, the CDR3 reads TGTGCAAGTCGCGGCCCCTACAGGGGGCTGAGGGAGCAGTACTTC.

This rearrangement joins TRBV6-5 to TRBJ2-1; tentatively, D is TRBD2 (6 bases). Germline CDR1 MNHEY, CDR2 SVGAGI. V lost 6 bases, J lost 10 bases, and 13 bases lay in between. The CDR3 consists of 12 residues. The CDR3 region has the DNA TGTGCCAGCAGATCAGCGGGCACCGAGCAGTTCTTC. This gives the protein CASRSAGTEQFF.

V gene TRBV7-8 combines with J gene TRBJ1-5; 11 bases line up with TRBD1. Trimming removed 5 bases from V and 2 bases from J; junction bases left unmatched: 8. This CDR3 contains 17 residues. CDR1 is SGHVS, CDR2 FQNEAQ, per germline. CDR3 amino acids: CASSPGQGASGNQPQHF. CDR3 DNA sequence: TGTGCCAGCAGCCCCGGACAGGGGGCTTCTGGCAATCAGCCCCAGCATTTT.

V is TRBV7-2 and J is TRBJ1-2; tentative D call: TRBD1 (5 bases). This CDR3 spans 13 amino acids. V shed 4 bases and J shed 5 bases, with 11 bases lying between them. Germline-derived CDR1 and CDR2 are SGHTA and FQGNSA. CDR3 bases: TGTGCCAGCAGCTCACCCCGGGGGTATGGCTACACCTTC. It specifies CASSSPRGYGYTF.

The chain couples TRBV10-1 to TRBJ2-3; 7 positions match TRBD2. This CDR3 is 15 amino acids long. Germline V gene sequence: CDR1 WNHNN, CDR2 SYGVQD (reference sequence). The V segment lost 6 bases and the J segment 7 bases; nucleotides outside the gene matches: 13. The CDR3 loop is CASRPGLRGDHTQYF. CDR3 bases: TGCGCCAGCAGACCGGGACTACGGGGGGATCATACGCAGTATTTT.

The gene calls are TRBV5-4 and TRBJ2-1; tentative D call: TRBD2 (6 bases). Germline V lookup: CDR1 SGHNT, CDR2 YYREEE (reference sequence). Trimming left V 2 bases short and J 10 bases short, with 10 bases between. This CDR3 is 12 amino acids long. The CDR3 loop reads CASSFGRGEQFF. CDR3 DNA: TGTGCCAGCAGCTTCGGTCGGGGGGAGCAGTTCTTC.

The genes are TRBV6-5 and TRBJ1-2; D is possibly TRBD1 (5 bases). Trimming cost V 8 bases and J 6 bases, with 19 bases left between them. Germline-derived CDR1 and CDR2 are MNHEY and SVGAGI. This CDR3 is built from 14 residues. The CDR3 loop is CASGFQGAVDGYTF. Written as DNA, the CDR3 is TGTGCCAGCGGGTTCCAAGGGGCAGTTGATGGCTACACCTTC.

This clone was seen a few times. The V and J genes are TRBV5-1 and TRBJ1-1; 8 bases agree with TRBD1. CDR1 and CDR2 from the germline V gene are SGHRS and YFSETQ. This CDR3 spans 14 amino acids. V was pared by 7 bases and J by 3 bases, with 8 bases of the junction left unmatched. In nucleotides, the CDR3 is TGCGCCAGCCGAAAGACAGGGGTCGACACTGAAGCTTTCTTT. Translated: CASRKTGVDTEAFF.

This clone was counted once. The chain is built from TRBV5-6 and TRBJ1-2, with D possibly being TRBD1 (6 bases). This CDR3 is built from 17 residues. Trimming took off 0 bases at V and 0 bases at J, with 15 bases between the two ends. CDR1 SGHDT and CDR2 YYEEEE come from the germline V gene. As DNA, the CDR3 is TGTGCCAGCAGCTTGGGATCACAGGGTGTGGCTAACTATGGCTACACCTTC. Its translation is CASSLGSQGVANYGYTF.

The chain joins TRBV5-1 to TRBJ1-1; the match to TRBD1 covers 7 bases. The CDR3 contains 16 residues. V was pared by 4 bases and J by 5 bases, with 14 bases of the junction left unmatched. Per the germline V gene, CDR1 is SGHRS and CDR2 is YFSETQ. The CDR3 reads CASSRDRAGPETEAFF. The CDR3 region has the DNA TGCGCCAGCAGCCGCGACAGGGCCGGCCCGGAGACTGAAGCTTTCTTT.

The V call is TRBV29-1, the J call TRBJ2-3; 9 positions match TRBD2. With 4 bases clipped from V and 0 bases from J, the junction kept 2 bases outside the gene matches. The CDR3 contains 14 residues. The germline V gene encodes CDR1 SQVTM and CDR2 ANQGSEA. CDR3 sequence (DNA): TGCAGCGTTGGGCTAGCGGGGAGCACAGATACGCAGTATTTT. Translating it yields CSVGLAGSTDTQYF.

CDR3 in DNA: TGTGCCAGCAGTTCTACAGGTCTCGGAAACACCATATATTTT. Its translation: CASSSTGLGNTIYF. This rearrangement joins TRBV27 to TRBJ1-3, with D possibly being TRBD1 (5 bases). V shed 4 bases and J shed 4 bases, with 11 bases lying between them. CDR3 size: 14 residues. Germline V gene lookup returns CDR1 MNHEY and CDR2 SMNVEV (reference sequence).

This clone was recorded a few times. CDR3 protein: CASSYSTGLTDTQYF. The CDR3 DNA is TGTGCCAGCAGTTACTCGACAGGCCTTACAGATACGCAGTATTTT. The chain is built from TRBV6-5 and TRBJ2-3; weak D call: TRBD1 (6 bases). The CDR3 runs to 15 residues. Trimming removed 0 bases at V and 3 bases at J, with 10 bases between. CDR1 and CDR2 (germline): MNHEY, SVGAGI.

CDR3 bases: TGTGCCAGCACCCCCTTAAATGGGGCCAACGTCCTGACTTTC. This encodes CASTPLNGANVLTF. V gene TRBV5-4 combines with J gene TRBJ2-6; no clear D. From germline, CDR1 is SGHNT and CDR2 YYREEE (reference sequence). Trimming stripped 6 bases from V and 3 bases from J, with 10 bases between. CDR3 length: 14 residues. The full variable domain, in which reference TRBV5-4 and TRBJ2-6 provide the parts outside the CDR3, is ETGVTQSPTHLIKTRGQQVTLRCSSQSGHNTVSWYQQALGQGPQFIFQYYREEENGRGNFPPRFSGLQFPNYSSELNVNALELDDSALYLCASTPLNGANVLTFGAGSRLTVL.

This clone has just one count. The chain joins TRBV5-6 to TRBJ1-2; D is uncertain. This CDR3 region has 14 residues. Germline CDR1 SGHDT, CDR2 YYEEEE. Between the trimmed V and J ends, which lost 4 bases and 0 bases, there was a span of 10 bases. Here the CDR3 reads CASSRYAPNYGYTF. CDR3 in DNA: TGTGCCAGCAGCCGGTACGCTCCTAACTATGGCTACACCTTC. Full variable domain (remainder filled in from reference TRBV5-6 and TRBJ1-2): DAGVTQSPTHLIKTRGQQVTLRCSPKSGHDTVSWYQQALGQGPQFIFQYYEEEERQRGNFPDRFSGHQFPNYSSELNVNALLLGDSALYLCASSRYAPNYGYTFGSGTRLTVV.

The chain has TRBV10-1 and TRBJ1-1, with 10 bases that match TRBD1. The CDR3 loop spans 14 amino acids. Trimming took 5 bases from V and 2 from J; bases not matched to a gene: 2. Germline V gives CDR1 WNHNN, CDR2 SYGVQD (reference sequence). CDR3 DNA: TGCGCCAGCAGTAGACAGGGGGCAAACACTGAAGCTTTCTTT. Residues: CASSRQGANTEAFF.

The rearrangement uses TRBV7-2 and TRBJ2-5, with TRBD1 matching 7 bases. The V and J ends lost 5 bases and 5 bases, in that order; junction bases with no gene match: 11. The CDR3 loop spans 15 amino acids. The germline CDR1 and CDR2 sequences are SGHTA and FQGNSA. The CDR3 loop reads CASSAHQGVGETQYF. The CDR3, as DNA: TGTGCCAGCAGCGCCCACCAGGGGGTCGGGGAGACCCAGTACTTC.

This chain links TRBV11-3 with TRBJ1-1, with TRBD1 as a possible D gene (6 bases). Deletions cut 4 bases from V and 5 bases from J, with 11 bases between. In germline, CDR1 is SGHNT, CDR2 YENEEA. The CDR3 totals 13 residues. CDR3 nucleotide sequence: TGTGCCAGCAGCTCACAGGGAGGGACTGAAGCTTTCTTT. The encoded protein is CASSSQGGTEAFF.

The V and J genes are TRBV5-1 and TRBJ2-7, with D unclear. In germline, CDR1 is SGHRS, CDR2 YFSETQ. The CDR3 covers 14 residues. V was pared by 4 bases and J by 4 bases, with 15 bases between. Written as DNA, the CDR3 is TGCGCCAGCAGCACGGGTCCTGATGGTTACGAGCAGTACTTC. Encoded protein: CASSTGPDGYEQYF. Combining the CDR3 with reference TRBV5-1 and TRBJ2-7 gives the whole variable domain KAGVTQTPRYLIKTRGQQVTLSCSPISGHRSVSWYQQTPGQGLQFLFEYFSETQRNKGNFPGRFSGRQFSNSRSEMNVSTLELGDSALYLCASSTGPDGYEQYFGPGTRLTVT.

This chain uses TRBV30 with TRBJ1-6; 8 bases align to TRBD1. In germline, CDR1 is GTSNPN, CDR2 SVGIG (reference sequence). This CDR3 is built from 15 residues. The V segment lost 5 bases and the J segment 6 bases; nucleotides outside the gene matches: 9. The CDR3 sequence: CAWVNRGSLNSPLHF. The CDR3 DNA reads as TGTGCCTGGGTAAACAGGGGGAGTCTTAATTCACCCCTCCACTTT.